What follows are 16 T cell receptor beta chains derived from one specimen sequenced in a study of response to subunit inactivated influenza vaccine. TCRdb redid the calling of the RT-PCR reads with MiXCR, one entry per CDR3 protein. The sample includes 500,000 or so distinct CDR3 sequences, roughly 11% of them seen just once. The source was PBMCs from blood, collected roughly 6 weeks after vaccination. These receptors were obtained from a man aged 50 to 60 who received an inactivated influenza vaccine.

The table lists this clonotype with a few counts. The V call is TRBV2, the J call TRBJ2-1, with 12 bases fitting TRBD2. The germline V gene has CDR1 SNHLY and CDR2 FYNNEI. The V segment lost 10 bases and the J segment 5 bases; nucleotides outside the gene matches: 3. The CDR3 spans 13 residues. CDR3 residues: CAILAGGDNEQFF. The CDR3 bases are TGTGCCATCCTAGCGGGAGGGGACAATGAGCAGTTCTTC.

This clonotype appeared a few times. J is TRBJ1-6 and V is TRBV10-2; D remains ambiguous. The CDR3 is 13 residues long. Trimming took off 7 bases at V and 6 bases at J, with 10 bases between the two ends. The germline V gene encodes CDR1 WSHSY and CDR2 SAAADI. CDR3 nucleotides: TGCGCCAGCATTGGTCAGCCTAATTCACCCCTCCACTTT. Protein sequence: CASIGQPNSPLHF.

The CDR3: CASSVDSDFNYGYTF. The CDR3 DNA reads TGTGCCAGCAGCGTAGACTCTGACTTTAACTATGGCTACACCTTC. The chain has TRBV9 and TRBJ1-2; D remains ambiguous. The CDR3 spans 15 residues. V lost 0 bases and J lost 1, with 10 bases in between. Germline CDR1 reads SGDLS; CDR2 reads YYNGEE.

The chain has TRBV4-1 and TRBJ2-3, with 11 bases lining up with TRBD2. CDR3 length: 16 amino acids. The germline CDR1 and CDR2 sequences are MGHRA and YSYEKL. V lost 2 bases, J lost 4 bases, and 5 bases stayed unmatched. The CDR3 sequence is CASSQTSLAGADTQYF. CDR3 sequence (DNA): TGCGCCAGCAGCCAAACCTCACTAGCGGGGGCAGATACGCAGTATTTT.

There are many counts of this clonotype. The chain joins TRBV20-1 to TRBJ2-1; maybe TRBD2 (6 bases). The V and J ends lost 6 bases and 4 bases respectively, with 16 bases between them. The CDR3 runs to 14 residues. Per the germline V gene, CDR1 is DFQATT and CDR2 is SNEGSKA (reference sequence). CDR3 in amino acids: CSALGGLGYNEQFF. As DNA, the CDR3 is TGCAGTGCCCTAGGAGGGTTGGGGTACAATGAGCAGTTCTTC.

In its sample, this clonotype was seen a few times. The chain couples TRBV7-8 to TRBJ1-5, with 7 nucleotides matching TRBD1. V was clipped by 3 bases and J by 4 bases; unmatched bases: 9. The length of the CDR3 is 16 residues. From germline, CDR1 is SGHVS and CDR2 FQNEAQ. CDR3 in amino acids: CASSFFVRGPNQPQHF. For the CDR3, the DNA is TGTGCCAGCAGCTTCTTTGTAAGGGGGCCGAATCAGCCCCAGCATTTT.

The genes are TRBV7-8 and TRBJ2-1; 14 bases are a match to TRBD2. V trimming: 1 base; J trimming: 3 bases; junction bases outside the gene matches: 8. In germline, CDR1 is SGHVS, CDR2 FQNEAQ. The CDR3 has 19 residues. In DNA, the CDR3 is TGTGCCAGCAGCTTAGGTCGCGGGACTAGCGGGAGTAGCTACAATGAGCAGTTCTTC. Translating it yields CASSLGRGTSGSSYNEQFF. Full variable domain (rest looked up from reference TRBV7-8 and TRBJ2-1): GAGVSQSPRYKVAKRGQDVALRCDPISGHVSLFWYQQALGQGPEFLTYFQNEAQLDKSGLPSDRFFAERPEGSVSTLKIQRTQQEDSAVYLCASSLGRGTSGSSYNEQFFGPGTRLTVL.

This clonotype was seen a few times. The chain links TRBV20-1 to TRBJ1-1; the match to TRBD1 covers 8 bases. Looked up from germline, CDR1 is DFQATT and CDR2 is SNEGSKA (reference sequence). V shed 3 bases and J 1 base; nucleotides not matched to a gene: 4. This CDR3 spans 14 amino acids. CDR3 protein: CSARTGTGNTEAFF. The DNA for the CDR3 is TGCAGTGCTAGGACCGGGACAGGGAACACTGAAGCTTTCTTT.

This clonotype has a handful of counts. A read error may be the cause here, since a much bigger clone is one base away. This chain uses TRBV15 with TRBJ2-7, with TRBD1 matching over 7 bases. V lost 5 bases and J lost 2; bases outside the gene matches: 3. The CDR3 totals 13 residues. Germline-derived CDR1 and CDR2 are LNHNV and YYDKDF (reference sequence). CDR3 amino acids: CATSFGTAYEQYF. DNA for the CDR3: TGTGCCACCAGCTTCGGGACAGCCTACGAGCAGTACTTC.

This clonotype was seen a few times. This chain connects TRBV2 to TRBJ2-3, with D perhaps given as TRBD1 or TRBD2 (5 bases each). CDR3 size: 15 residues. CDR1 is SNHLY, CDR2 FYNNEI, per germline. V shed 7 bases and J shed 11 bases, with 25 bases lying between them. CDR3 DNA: TGTGCCAGCACCAGGGACGGAGGACTGGGCGAGATGCAGTATTTT. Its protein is CASTRDGGLGEMQYF.

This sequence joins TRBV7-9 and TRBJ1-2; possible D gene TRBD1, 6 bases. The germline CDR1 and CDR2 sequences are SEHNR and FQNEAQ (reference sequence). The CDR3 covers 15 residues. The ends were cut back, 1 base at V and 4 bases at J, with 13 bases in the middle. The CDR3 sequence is CASSLDTGHSYGYTF. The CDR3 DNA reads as TGTGCCAGCAGCTTAGACACGGGACACAGCTATGGCTACACCTTC.

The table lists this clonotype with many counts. CDR3 bases: TGTGCCAGCAGTTTTCGCCTAGCCGAAACCGGGGAGCTGTTTTTT. Its protein product is CASSFRLAETGELFF. The chain has TRBV12-3 or TRBV12-4 and TRBJ2-2, with D possibly matching TRBD2 (5 bases). Trimming stripped 3 bases from V and 5 bases from J, with 13 bases between. The CDR3 sequence is 15 residues long.

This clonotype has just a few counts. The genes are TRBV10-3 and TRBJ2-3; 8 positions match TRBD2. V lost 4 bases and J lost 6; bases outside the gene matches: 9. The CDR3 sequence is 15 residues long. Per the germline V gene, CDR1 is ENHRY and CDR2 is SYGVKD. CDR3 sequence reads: CAISARAGARDTQYF. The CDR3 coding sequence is TGTGCCATCAGTGCCCGAGCGGGGGCCCGGGATACGCAGTATTTT.

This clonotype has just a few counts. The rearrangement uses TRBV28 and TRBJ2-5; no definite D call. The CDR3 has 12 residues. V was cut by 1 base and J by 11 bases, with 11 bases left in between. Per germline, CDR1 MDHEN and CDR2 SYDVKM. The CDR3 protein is CASSLLGWNQYF. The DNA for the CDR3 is TGTGCCAGCAGTTTATTAGGCTGGAATCAGTACTTC.

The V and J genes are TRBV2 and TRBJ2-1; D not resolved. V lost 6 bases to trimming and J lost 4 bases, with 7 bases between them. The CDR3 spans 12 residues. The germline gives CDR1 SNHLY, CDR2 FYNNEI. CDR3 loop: CASRVSYNEQFF. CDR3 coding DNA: TGTGCCAGCAGGGTCAGTTACAATGAGCAGTTCTTC.

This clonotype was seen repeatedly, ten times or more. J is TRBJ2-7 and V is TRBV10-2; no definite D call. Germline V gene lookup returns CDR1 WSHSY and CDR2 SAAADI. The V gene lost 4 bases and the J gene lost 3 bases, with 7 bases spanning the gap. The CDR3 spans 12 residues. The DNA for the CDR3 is TGCGCCAGCAGTGTTCCTAGCTACGAGCAGTACTTC. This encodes CASSVPSYEQYF.